The T cell receptor (beta chain) under discussion was sequenced for a study of shared clonotypes between healthy human individuals. Germline V gives CDR1 SNHLY, CDR2 FYNNEI. The CDR3 sequence is 14 residues long. V shed 8 bases, J shed 3 bases, and the junction held 6 bases outside the gene matches. Profiled with immunoSEQ multiplex PCR; TCRdb holds only in-frame clones, not every one. The repertoire holds roughly 2,000,000 clones, with about 94% as singletons. CD8 cells regarded as naive lacked CD45RO, were positively chosen for CCR7, and omitted terminally differentiated effector memory CD45RA+ cells.

The specimen sequenced was naive CD8+ T cells from PBMCs. The chain has TRBV2 and TRBJ1-5; 8 bases are shared with TRBD1. The clonotype comes from a man in his late teens or twenties in good health. Some clones in this sample may be carry-over from other donors' samples. CDR3 amino acids: CASGGQGFNQPQHF. The CDR3 bases are TGTGCCAGCGGCGGACAGGGATTCAATCAGCCCCAGCATTTT. The entire variable domain, with the rest obtained from reference TRBV2 and TRBJ1-5, is as follows: EPEVTQTPSHQVTQMGQEVILRCVPISNHLYFYWYRQILGQKVEFLVSFYNNEISEKSEIFDDQFSVERPDGSNFTLKIRSTKLEDSAMYFCASGGQGFNQPQHFGDGTRLSIL.